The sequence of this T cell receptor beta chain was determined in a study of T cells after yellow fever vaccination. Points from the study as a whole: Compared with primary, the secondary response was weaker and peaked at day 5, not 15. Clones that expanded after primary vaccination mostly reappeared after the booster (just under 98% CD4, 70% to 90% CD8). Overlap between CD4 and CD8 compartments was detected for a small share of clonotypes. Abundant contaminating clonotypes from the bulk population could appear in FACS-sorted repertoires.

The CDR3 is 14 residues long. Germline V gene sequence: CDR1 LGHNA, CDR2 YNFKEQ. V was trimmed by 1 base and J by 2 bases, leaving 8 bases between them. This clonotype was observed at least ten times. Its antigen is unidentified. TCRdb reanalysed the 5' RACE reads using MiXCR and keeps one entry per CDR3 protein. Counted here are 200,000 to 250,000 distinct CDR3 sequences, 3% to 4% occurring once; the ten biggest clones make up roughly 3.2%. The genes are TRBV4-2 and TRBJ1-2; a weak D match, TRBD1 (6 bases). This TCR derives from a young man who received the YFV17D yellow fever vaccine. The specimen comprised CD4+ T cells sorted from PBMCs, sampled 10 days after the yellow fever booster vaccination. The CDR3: CASSQGGQNYGYTF. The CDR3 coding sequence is TGTGCCAGCAGCCAAGGAGGACAGAACTATGGCTACACCTTC.